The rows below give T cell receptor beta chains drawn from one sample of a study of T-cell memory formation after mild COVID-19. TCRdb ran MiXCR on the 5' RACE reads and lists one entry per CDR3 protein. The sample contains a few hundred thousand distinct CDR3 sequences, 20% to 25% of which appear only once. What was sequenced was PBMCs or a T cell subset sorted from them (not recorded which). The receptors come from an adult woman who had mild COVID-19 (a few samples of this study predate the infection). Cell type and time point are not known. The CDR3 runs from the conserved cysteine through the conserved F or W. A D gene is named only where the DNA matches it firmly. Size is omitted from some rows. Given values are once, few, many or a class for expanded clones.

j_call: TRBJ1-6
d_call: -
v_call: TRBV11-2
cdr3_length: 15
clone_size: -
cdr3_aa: CASSLAQGRISPLHF
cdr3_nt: TGTGCCAGCAGCTTAGCGCAGGGGAGGATTTCACCCCTCCACTTT

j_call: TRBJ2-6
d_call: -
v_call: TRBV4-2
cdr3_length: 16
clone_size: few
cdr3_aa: CASTTTPRAGANVLTF
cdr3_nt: TGTGCCAGCACCACAACCCCCAGGGCTGGGGCCAACGTCCTGACTTTC

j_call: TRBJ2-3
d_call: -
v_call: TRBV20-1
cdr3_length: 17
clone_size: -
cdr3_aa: CSARDPGKFRGTDTQYF
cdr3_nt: TGCAGTGCTAGAGATCCGGGGAAATTCCGGGGCACAGATACGCAGTATTTT

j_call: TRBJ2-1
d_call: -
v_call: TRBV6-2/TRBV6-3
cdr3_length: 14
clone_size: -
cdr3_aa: CASSYLGAGDEQFF
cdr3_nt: TGTGCCAGCAGTTACTTGGGGGCAGGGGATGAGCAGTTCTTC

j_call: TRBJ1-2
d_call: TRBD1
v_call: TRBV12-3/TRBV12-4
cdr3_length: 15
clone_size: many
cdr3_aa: CASRTSGGGNYGYTF
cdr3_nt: TGTGCCAGCAGGACGTCAGGGGGTGGTAACTATGGCTACACCTTC

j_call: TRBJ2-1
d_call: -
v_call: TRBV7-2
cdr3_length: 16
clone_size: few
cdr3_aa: CASSWQGAASGREQFF
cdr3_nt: TGTGCCAGCAGCTGGCAGGGGGCGGCTAGCGGGCGCGAGCAGTTCTTC

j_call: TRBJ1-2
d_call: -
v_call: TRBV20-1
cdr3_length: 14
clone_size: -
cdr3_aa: CSAPFRGAGWGYTF
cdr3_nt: TGCAGTGCCCCCTTTCGTGGGGCCGGCTGGGGCTACACCTTC

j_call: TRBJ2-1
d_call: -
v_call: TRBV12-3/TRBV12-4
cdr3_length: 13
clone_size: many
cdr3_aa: CASSLGSGDEQFF
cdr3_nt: TGTGCCAGCAGCTTGGGGTCCGGCGATGAGCAGTTCTTC

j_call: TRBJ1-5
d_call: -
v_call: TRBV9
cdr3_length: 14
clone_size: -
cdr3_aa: CASSVNAGNQPQHF
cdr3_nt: TGTGCCAGCAGCGTAAATGCTGGTAATCAGCCCCAGCATTTT

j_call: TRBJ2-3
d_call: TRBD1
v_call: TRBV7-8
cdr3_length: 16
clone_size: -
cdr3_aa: CASSPDHGTVTDTQYF
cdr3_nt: TGTGCCAGCAGCCCCGACCACGGGACAGTCACAGATACGCAGTATTTT

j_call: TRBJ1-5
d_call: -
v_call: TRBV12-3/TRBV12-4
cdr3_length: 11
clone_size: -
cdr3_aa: CASSRGREQHF
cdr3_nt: TGTGCCAGCAGTCGGGGCAGGGAGCAGCATTTT

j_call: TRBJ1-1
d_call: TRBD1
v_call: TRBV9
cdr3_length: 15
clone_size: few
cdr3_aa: CASSTPDRGLTEAFF
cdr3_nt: TGTGCCAGCAGCACACCTGACAGGGGGCTCACTGAAGCTTTCTTT

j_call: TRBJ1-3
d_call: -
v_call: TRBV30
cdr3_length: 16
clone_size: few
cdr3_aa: CAWSFLGLTAGNTIYF
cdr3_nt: TGTGCCTGGAGTTTCCTTGGGCTGACGGCTGGAAACACCATATATTTT

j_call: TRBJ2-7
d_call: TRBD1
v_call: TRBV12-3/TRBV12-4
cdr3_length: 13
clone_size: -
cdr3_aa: CASSQDRGHEQYF
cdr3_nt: TGTGCCAGCAGTCAGGACAGGGGCCACGAGCAGTACTTC

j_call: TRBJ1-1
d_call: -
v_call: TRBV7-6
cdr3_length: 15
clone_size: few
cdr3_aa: CASSSHTGVSTEAFF
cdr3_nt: TGTGCCAGCAGCTCCCACACAGGTGTGAGCACTGAAGCTTTCTTT

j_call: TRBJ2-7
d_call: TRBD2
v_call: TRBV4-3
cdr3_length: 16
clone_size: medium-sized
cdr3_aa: CASSLGLAGETYEQYF
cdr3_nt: TGCGCCAGCAGCCTCGGGCTAGCGGGGGAGACCTACGAGCAGTACTTC

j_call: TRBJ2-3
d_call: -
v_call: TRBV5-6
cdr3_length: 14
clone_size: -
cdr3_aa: CASSDLRGTDTQYF
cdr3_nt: TGTGCCAGCAGCGACTTGAGGGGCACAGATACGCAGTATTTT

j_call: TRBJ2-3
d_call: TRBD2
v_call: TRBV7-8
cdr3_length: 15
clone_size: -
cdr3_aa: CASSWGGAGSDTQYF
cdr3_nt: TGTGCCAGCAGCTGGGGCGGAGCGGGGTCAGATACGCAGTATTTT

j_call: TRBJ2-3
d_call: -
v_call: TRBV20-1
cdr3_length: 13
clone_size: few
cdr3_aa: CSARGGVGDTQYF
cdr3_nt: TGCAGTGCTAGAGGGGGGGTCGGGGATACGCAGTATTTT

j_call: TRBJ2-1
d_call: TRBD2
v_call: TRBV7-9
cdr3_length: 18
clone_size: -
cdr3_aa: CASSWGTSGTLVDNEQFF
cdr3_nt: TGTGCCAGCAGCTGGGGGACTAGCGGGACGTTGGTGGACAATGAGCAGTTCTTC

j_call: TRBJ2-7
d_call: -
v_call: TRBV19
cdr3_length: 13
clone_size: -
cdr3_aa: CASSRGTVEEQYF
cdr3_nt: TGTGCCAGTAGTAGAGGGACGGTGGAGGAGCAGTACTTC

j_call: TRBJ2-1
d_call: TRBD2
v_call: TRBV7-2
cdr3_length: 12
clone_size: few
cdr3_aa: CASSLIAGGQFF
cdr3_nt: TGTGCCAGCAGCCTAATAGCGGGAGGGCAGTTCTTC

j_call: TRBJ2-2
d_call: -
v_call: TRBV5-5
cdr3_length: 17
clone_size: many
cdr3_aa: CASSRQPGREYTGELFF
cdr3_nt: TGTGCCAGCAGCCGACAACCGGGACGGGAATACACCGGGGAGCTGTTTTTT

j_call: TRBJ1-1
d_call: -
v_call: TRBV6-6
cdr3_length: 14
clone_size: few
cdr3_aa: CASSYMGREAEAFF
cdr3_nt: TGTGCCAGCAGTTACATGGGCAGGGAGGCTGAAGCTTTCTTT

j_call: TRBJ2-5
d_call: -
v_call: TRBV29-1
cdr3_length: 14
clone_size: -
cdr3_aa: CSGELLARTGTQYF
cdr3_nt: TGCAGCGGTGAGCTCCTAGCACGAACAGGGACCCAGTACTTC

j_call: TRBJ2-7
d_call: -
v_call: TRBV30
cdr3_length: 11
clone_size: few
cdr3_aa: CAWMSGVEQYF
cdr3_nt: TGTGCCTGGATGTCGGGGGTTGAGCAGTACTTC

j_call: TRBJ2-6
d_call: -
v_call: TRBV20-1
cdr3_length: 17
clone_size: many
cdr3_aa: CSASPGHSSSGANVLTF
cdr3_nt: TGCAGTGCTAGCCCGGGACACTCATCCTCTGGGGCCAACGTCCTGACTTTC

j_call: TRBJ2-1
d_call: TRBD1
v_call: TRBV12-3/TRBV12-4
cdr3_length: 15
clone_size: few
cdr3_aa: CASSSSPGTGGEQFF
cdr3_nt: TGTGCCAGCAGTTCCTCCCCCGGGACAGGGGGTGAGCAGTTCTTC

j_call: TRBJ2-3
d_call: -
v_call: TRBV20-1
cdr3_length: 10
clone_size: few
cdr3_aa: CSAVENTQYF
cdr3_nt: TGCAGTGCTGTCGAGAATACGCAGTATTTT

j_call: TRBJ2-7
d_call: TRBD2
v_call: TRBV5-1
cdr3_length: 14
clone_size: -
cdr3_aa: CASSASSGSHEQYF
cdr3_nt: TGCGCCAGCAGCGCCTCTAGCGGGAGCCACGAGCAGTACTTC

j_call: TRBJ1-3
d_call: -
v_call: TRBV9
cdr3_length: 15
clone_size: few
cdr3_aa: CASSADSLSGNTIYF
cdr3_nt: TGTGCCAGCAGCGCGGACAGCCTCTCTGGAAACACCATATATTTT

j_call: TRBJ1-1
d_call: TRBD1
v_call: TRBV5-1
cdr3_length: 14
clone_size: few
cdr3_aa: CASSQLTGDTEAFF
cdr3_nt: TGCGCCAGCAGTCAGTTAACAGGGGACACTGAAGCTTTCTTT

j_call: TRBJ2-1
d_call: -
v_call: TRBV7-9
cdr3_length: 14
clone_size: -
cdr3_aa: CASSPPGHYNEQFF
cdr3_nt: TGTGCCAGCAGCCCACCGGGACATTACAATGAGCAGTTCTTC

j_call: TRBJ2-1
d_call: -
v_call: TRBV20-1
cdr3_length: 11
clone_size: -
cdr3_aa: CSARHLPEQFF
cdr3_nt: TGCAGTGCTAGGCACCTACCTGAGCAGTTCTTC

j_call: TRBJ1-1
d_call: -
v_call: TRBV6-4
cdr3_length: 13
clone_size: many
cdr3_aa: CASSAGSNTEAFF
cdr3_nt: TGTGCCAGCAGTGCGGGGTCCAACACTGAAGCTTTCTTT

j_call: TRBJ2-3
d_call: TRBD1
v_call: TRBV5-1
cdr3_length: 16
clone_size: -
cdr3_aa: CASSRGQGRSTDTQYF
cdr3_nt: TGCGCCAGCAGCCGAGGACAGGGGAGGAGCACAGATACGCAGTATTTT

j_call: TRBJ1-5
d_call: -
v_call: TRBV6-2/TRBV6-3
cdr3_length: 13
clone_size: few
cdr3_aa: CASSSRGRQPQHF
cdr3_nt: TGTGCCAGCAGTTCCCGGGGAAGGCAGCCCCAGCATTTT

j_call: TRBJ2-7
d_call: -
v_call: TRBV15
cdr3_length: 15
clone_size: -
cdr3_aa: CATSSGQGSSYEQYF
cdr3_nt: TGTGCCACCAGCAGTGGTCAGGGTAGCTCCTACGAGCAGTACTTC

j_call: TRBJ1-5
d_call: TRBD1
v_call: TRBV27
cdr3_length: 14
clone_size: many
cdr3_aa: CASRRQGRGQPQHF
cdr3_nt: TGTGCCAGCAGGAGACAGGGTAGGGGTCAGCCCCAGCATTTT

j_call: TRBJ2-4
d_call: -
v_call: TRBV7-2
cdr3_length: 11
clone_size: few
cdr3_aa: CASSLGLPQYF
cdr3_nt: TGTGCCAGCAGCCTTGGACTCCCTCAGTACTTC

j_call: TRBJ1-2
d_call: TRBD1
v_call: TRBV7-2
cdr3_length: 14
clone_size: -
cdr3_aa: CASSPIGQGYGYTF
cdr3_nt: TGTGCCAGCAGCCCTATAGGACAGGGCTATGGCTACACCTTC

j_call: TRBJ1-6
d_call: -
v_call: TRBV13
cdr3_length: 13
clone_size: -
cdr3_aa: CASSLRGSSPLHF
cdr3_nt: TGTGCCAGCAGCCTGAGGGGGAGTTCACCCCTCCACTTT

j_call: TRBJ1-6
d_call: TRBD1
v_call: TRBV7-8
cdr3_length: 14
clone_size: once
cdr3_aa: CASSSGQGHSPLHF
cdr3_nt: TGTGCCAGCAGCTCCGGACAGGGACATTCACCCCTCCACTTT

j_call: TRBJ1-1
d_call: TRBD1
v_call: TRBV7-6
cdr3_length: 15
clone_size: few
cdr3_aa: CASSPGQGSHTEAFF
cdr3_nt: TGTGCCAGCAGCCCGGGACAGGGAAGTCACACTGAAGCTTTCTTT

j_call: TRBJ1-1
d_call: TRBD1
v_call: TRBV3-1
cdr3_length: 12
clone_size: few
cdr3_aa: CASSRRQGRAFF
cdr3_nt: TGTGCCAGCAGCCGTCGACAGGGGAGGGCTTTCTTT

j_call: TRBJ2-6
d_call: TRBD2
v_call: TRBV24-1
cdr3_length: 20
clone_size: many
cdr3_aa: CATSDRGTSGRRSGANVLTF
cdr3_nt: TGTGCCACCAGTGACCGGGGGACTAGCGGGAGAAGGTCTGGGGCCAACGTCCTGACTTTC

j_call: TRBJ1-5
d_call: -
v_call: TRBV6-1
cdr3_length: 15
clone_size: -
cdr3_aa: CASSLTGSEDQPQHF
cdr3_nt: TGTGCCAGCAGTTTAACCGGGTCCGAGGATCAGCCCCAGCATTTT

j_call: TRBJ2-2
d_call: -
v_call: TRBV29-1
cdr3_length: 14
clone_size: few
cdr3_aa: CSVAGEAGTGELFF
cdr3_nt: TGCAGCGTTGCCGGAGAGGCGGGCACCGGGGAGCTGTTTTTT

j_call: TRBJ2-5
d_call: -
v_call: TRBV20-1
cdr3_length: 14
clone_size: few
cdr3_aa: CSARVGGQLGTQYF
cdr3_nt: TGCAGTGCTAGAGTCGGGGGCCAACTGGGGACCCAGTACTTC

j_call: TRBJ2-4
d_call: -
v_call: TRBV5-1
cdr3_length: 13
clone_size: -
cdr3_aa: CASSLTPLNIQYF
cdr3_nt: TGCGCCAGCAGCTTGACCCCCTTAAACATTCAGTACTTC

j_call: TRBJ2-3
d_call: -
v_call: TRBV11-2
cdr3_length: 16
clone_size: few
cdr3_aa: CASSLAPRFPTDTQYF
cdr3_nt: TGTGCCAGCAGCTTAGCCCCCCGATTCCCCACAGATACGCAGTATTTT

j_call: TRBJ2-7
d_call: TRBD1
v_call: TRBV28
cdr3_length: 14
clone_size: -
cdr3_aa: CASSSTGVYREQYF
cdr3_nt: TGTGCCAGCAGTTCTACAGGGGTATATCGCGAGCAGTACTTC

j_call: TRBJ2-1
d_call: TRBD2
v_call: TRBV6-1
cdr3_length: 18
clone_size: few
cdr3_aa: CASSEFPRSGRAGNEQFF
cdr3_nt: TGTGCCAGCAGTGAATTCCCCAGGAGTGGGAGGGCCGGCAATGAGCAGTTCTTC

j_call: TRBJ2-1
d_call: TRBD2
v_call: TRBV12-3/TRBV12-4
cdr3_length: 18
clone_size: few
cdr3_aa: CASSLSHLAGGRYNEQFF
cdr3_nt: TGTGCCAGCAGTCTTAGTCATCTAGCGGGGGGGCGATACAATGAGCAGTTCTTC

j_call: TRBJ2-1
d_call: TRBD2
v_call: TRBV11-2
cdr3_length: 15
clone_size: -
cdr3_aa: CASSFAPLAANEQFF
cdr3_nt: TGTGCCAGCAGCTTCGCCCCGCTAGCGGCCAATGAGCAGTTCTTC

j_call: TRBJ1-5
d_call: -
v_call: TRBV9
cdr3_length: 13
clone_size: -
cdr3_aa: CASSAYGVSPQHF
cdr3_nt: TGTGCCAGCAGCGCCTACGGGGTGTCGCCCCAGCATTTT

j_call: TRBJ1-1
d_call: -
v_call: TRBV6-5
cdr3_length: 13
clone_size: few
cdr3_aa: CATHTDMNTEAFF
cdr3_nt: TGTGCCACTCACACGGATATGAACACTGAAGCTTTCTTT

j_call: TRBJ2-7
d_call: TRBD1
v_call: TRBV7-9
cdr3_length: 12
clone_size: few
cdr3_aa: CASGGQAYEQYF
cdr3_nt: TGTGCCAGCGGGGGACAGGCCTACGAGCAGTACTTC

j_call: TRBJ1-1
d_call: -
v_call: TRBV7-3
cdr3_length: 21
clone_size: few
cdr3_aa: CASSLGVVKLSRGPSDTEAFF
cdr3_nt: TGTGCCAGCAGCTTAGGGGTCGTCAAATTGTCCAGGGGCCCGAGTGACACTGAGGCTTTCTTT

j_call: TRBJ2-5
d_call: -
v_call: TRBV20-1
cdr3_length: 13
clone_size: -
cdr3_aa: CSETLRGHETQYF
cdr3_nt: TGCAGTGAGACGCTCAGGGGCCACGAGACCCAGTACTTC